What follows are 14 T cell receptor beta chains derived from one specimen sequenced in a study of T cell changes during pregnancy in multiple sclerosis. Sequencing was performed with immunoSEQ multiplex PCR; in TCRdb, only in-frame clones are kept and a portion is missing. This table has over 20,000 clones, 91% appearing once. The source material was CD4+ T cells from peripheral blood mononuclear cells, sampled in the third trimester of pregnancy. The receptor set was obtained from a female donor in good health, enrolled as a control in a pregnancy study.

The V call is TRBV11-3, the J call TRBJ2-1; 9 bases line up with TRBD2. CDR3 length: 15 residues. Germline V gene data show CDR1 as SGHNT and CDR2 as YENEEA. V lost 3 bases and J lost 3; bases outside the gene matches: 3. The CDR3 nucleotides read TGTGCCAGCAGCTTTAGGACTAGCGACTACAATGAGCAGTTCTTC. This encodes CASSFRTSDYNEQFF.

The chain couples TRBV7-2 to TRBJ1-1; D might be TRBD1 (6 bases). The CDR3 covers 14 residues. Germline V gene sequence: CDR1 SGHTA, CDR2 FQGNSA. With 3 bases removed from V and 11 bases from J, the gap between germline ends came to 19 bases. The CDR3 here is CASSLGTQGLGAFF. The CDR3 DNA reads as TGTGCCAGCAGCTTGGGAACTCAGGGGCTGGGGGCTTTCTTT.

The rearrangement uses TRBV5-1 and TRBJ2-5; perhaps TRBD1 as D (5 bases). V lost 2 bases, J lost 2 bases, and 13 bases lay in between. The CDR3 has 15 residues. CDR1 SGHRS and CDR2 YFSETQ come from the germline V gene. CDR3 in amino acids: CASSFPNRQQETQYF. The CDR3 DNA is TGCGCCAGCAGCTTCCCCAACCGACAGCAAGAGACCCAGTACTTC. The complete variable domain, with remaining parts taken from reference TRBV5-1 and TRBJ2-5, reads KAGVTQTPRYLIKTRGQQVTLSCSPISGHRSVSWYQQTPGQGLQFLFEYFSETQRNKGNFPGRFSGRQFSNSRSEMNVSTLELGDSALYLCASSFPNRQQETQYFGPGTRLLVL.

CDR3 DNA: TGTGCCATCAGGACCCTCCCGGGTGATGAGCAGTTCTTC. Its protein is CAIRTLPGDEQFF. This chain links TRBV10-3 with TRBJ2-1; D gene ambiguous. The germline V gene has CDR1 ENHRY and CDR2 SYGVKD. With 6 bases removed from V and 8 bases from J, the gap between germline ends came to 14 bases. The CDR3 runs 13 residues.

The chain employs TRBV27 and TRBJ2-2, with 13 bases aligning to TRBD2. This CDR3 is built from 16 residues. V dropped 3 bases and J dropped 6; count of bases not matched to a gene: 4. Germline CDR1 is MNHEY and CDR2 is SMNVEV (reference sequence). CDR3 nucleotides: TGTGCCAGCAGTTTCCGACTAGCGGGAGGATCCGGGGAGCTGTTTTTT. This sequence encodes CASSFRLAGGSGELFF.

V gene TRBV7-2 combines with J gene TRBJ2-1, with 12 bases lining up with TRBD1. The CDR3 spans 15 residues. CDR1 and CDR2 from the germline V gene are SGHTA and FQGNSA. V gave up 1 base and J gave up 6 bases; unmatched junction bases: 1. In nucleotides, the CDR3 is TGTGCCAGCAGCTTAGTGGGACAGGGGGCCAATGAGCAGTTCTTC. Amino acid sequence: CASSLVGQGANEQFF. Filled out from reference TRBV7-2 and TRBJ2-1, the complete variable domain reads GAGVSQSPSNKVTEKGKDVELRCDPISGHTALYWYRQSLGQGLEFLIYFQGNSAPDKSGLPSDRFSAERTGGSVSTLTIQRTQQEDSAVYLCASSLVGQGANEQFFGPGTRLTVL.

This chain connects TRBV20-1 to TRBJ2-7, with D perhaps matching TRBD2 (6 bases). With 7 bases removed from V and 5 bases from J, the gap between germline ends came to 12 bases. Germline V gene sequence: CDR1 DFQATT, CDR2 SNEGSKA (reference sequence). CDR3 size: 11 residues. The CDR3 DNA is TGCAGTGGTTCGGGGGTCGACGAGCAGTACTTC. Translating it yields CSGSGVDEQYF.

The chain recombines TRBV21-1 with TRBJ2-3; the table's TRBD2 call for D was not verified on the DNA. TRBV21-1 is given as a pseudogene. The CDR3 runs 18 residues. The CDR3 protein is CASSKAPGLASSTDTQYF. CDR3 sequence (DNA): TGTGCCAGCAGCAAAGCCCCGGGACTAGCGTCAAGCACAGATACGCAGTATTTT.

The chain has TRBV20-1 and TRBJ1-1; a possible D gene is TRBD1 (5 bases). The CDR3 is 11 amino acids. Deletions cut 3 bases from V and 4 bases from J, with 6 bases between. CDR1 is DFQATT, CDR2 SNEGSKA, per germline (reference sequence). CDR3 residues: CSASRGTEAFF. CDR3 coding DNA: TGCAGTGCTAGTAGGGGCACTGAAGCTTTCTTT.

This chain connects TRBV30 to TRBJ2-1; D unresolved. Trimming shortened V by 2 bases and J by 6 bases, and 14 bases separated the two germline ends. Germline V gene sequence: CDR1 GTSNPN, CDR2 SVGIG (reference sequence). The CDR3 spans 14 residues. In DNA, the CDR3 is TGTGCCTGGAGTAGAGGTCTGGTCGGCAATGAGCAGTTCTTC. Translating gives CAWSRGLVGNEQFF.

In its sample, this clone was seen once. The chain has TRBV28 and TRBJ1-3, with D possibly matching TRBD1 (6 bases). Germline V gives CDR1 MDHEN, CDR2 SYDVKM. There are 13 residues in the CDR3. V lost 5 bases and J 5 bases, leaving 10 bases between the germline ends. The CDR3, as DNA: TGTGCCAGCAGTCAAACAGGGAGAAACACCATATATTTT. Its translation is CASSQTGRNTIYF.

V usage is TRBV5-4 and J usage is TRBJ1-1, with D perhaps matching TRBD1 (5 bases). CDR1 SGHNT and CDR2 YYREEE come from the germline V gene (reference sequence). Trimming shortened V by 0 bases and J by 3 bases, and 9 bases separated the two germline ends. The CDR3 has 14 residues. The CDR3 nucleotides read TGTGCCAGCAGCTTGGGGGGACTGGACACTGAAGCTTTCTTT. The encoded protein is CASSLGGLDTEAFF.

The chain uses TRBV9 and TRBJ1-6; possible D gene TRBD1, 6 bases. The CDR3 is 14 residues long. Trimming pared 0 bases from V and 7 bases from J, leaving 8 bases between. Germline V CDR1 and CDR2: SGDLS, YYNGEE. For the CDR3, the DNA is TGTGCCAGCAGCGTAGGGGACAAGAATTCACCCCTCCACTTT. This gives the protein CASSVGDKNSPLHF.

The V call is TRBV6-1, the J call TRBJ1-1; 10 bases are a match to TRBD1. Germline assignment: CDR1 MNHNS and CDR2 SASEGT. V trimming: 5 bases; J trimming: 4 bases; junction bases outside the gene matches: 4. The CDR3 length is 14 residues. CDR3 region: CASSPGQGPTEAFF. CDR3 nucleotide sequence: TGTGCCAGCAGTCCGGGACAGGGGCCCACTGAAGCTTTCTTT.